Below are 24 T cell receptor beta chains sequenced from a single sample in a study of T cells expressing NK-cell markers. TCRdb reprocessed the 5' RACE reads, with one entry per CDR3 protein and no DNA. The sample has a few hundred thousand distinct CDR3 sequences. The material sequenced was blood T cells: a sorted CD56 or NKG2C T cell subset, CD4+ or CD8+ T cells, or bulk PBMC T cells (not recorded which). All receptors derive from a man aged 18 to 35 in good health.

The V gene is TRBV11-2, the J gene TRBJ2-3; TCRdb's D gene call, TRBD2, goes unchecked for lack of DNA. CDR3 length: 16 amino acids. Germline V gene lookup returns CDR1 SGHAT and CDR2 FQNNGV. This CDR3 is CASSGYSGTSTDTQYF.

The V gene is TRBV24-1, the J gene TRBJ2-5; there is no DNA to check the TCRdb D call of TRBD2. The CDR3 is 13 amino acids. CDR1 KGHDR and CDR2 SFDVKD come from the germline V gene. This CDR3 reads CATGPRGGETQYF.

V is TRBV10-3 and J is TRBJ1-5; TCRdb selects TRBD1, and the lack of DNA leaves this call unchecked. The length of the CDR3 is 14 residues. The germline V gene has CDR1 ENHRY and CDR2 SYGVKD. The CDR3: CAISEFGGNQPQHF.

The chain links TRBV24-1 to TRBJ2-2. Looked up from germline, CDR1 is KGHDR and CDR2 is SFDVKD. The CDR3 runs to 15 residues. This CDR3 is CATSDYIGLTGELFF.

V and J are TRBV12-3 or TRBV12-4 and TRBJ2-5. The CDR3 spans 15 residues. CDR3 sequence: CASSLIGTHQETQYF.

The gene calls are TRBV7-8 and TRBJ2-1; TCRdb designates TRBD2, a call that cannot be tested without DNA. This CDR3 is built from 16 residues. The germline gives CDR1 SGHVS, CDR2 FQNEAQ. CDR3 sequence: CASSYGTSGPVNEQFF. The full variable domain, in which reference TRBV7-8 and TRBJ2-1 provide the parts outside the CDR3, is GAGVSQSPRYKVAKRGQDVALRCDPISGHVSLFWYQQALGQGPEFLTYFQNEAQLDKSGLPSDRFFAERPEGSVSTLKIQRTQQEDSAVYLCASSYGTSGPVNEQFFGPGTRLTVL.

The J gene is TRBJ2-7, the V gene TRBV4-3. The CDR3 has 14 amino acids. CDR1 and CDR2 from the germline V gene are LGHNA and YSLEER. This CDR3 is CASSRDWSSYEQYF.

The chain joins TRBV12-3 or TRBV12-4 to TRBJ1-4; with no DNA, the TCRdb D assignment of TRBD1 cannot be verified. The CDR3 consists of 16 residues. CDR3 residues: CASSLAGGGTNEKLFF.

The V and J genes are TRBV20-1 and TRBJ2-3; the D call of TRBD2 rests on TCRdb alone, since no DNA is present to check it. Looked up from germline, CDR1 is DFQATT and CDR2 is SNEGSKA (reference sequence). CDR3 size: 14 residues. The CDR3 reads CSATTGRSRDTQYF.

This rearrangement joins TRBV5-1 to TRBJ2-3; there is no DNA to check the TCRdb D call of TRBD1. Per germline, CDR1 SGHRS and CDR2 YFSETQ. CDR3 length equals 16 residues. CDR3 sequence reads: CASSLDGRGTTDTQYF.

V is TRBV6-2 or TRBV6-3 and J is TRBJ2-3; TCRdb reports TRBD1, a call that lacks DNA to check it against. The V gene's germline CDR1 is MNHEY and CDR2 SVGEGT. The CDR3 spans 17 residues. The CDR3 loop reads CASSYSPRGTATDTQYF.

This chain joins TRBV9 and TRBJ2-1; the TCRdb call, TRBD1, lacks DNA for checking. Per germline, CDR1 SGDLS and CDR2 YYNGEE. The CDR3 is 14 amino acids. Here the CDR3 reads CASSVGGTIAEQFF.

The CDR3 is CASSHQSGRATRGEQFF. This rearrangement joins TRBV3-1 to TRBJ2-1; TCRdb indicates TRBD2, and absent DNA this call remains unverified. The length of the CDR3 is 17 residues. Per germline, CDR1 LGHDT and CDR2 YNNKEL (reference sequence).

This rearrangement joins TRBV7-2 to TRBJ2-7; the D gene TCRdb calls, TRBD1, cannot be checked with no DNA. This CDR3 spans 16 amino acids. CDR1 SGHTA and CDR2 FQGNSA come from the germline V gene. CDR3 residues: CASSLDWGQHTYEQYF.

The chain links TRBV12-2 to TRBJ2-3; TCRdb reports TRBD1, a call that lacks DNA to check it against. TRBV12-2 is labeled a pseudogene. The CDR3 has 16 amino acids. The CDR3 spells CASRLVLQTNRDTQYF.

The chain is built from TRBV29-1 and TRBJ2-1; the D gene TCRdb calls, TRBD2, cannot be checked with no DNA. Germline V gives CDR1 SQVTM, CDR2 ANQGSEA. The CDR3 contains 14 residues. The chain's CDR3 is CSVGGLAGGLKQFF.

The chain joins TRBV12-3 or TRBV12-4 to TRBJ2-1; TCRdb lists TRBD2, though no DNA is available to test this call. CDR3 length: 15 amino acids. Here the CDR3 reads CASSLEGGRIAEQFF.

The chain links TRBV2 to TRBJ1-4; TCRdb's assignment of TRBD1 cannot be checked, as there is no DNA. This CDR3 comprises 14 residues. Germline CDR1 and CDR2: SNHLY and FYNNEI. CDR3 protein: CASSGTAKNEKLFF.

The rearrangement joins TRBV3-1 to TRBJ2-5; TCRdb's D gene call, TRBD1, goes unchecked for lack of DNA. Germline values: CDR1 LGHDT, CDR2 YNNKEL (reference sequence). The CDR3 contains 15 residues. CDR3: CASRQRTEVQETQYF.

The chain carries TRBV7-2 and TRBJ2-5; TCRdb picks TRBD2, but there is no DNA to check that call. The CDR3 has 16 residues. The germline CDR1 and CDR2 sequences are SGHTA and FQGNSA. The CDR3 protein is CASSLSSGNVLETQYF.

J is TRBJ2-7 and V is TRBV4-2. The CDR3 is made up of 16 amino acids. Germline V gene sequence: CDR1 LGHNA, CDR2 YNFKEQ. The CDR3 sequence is CASSQDWGTSGYEQYF.

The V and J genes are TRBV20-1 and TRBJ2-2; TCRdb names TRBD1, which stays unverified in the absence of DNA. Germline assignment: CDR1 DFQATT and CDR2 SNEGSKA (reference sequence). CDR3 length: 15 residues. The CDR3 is CSAQITGGDTGELFF.

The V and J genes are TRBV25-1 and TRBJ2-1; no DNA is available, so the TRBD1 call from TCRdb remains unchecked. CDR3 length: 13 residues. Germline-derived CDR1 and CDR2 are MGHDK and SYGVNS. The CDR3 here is CASSEFVRGEQFF.

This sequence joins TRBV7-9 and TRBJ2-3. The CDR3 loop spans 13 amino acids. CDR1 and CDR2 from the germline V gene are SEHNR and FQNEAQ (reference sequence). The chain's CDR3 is CASSLDSTGTQYF.